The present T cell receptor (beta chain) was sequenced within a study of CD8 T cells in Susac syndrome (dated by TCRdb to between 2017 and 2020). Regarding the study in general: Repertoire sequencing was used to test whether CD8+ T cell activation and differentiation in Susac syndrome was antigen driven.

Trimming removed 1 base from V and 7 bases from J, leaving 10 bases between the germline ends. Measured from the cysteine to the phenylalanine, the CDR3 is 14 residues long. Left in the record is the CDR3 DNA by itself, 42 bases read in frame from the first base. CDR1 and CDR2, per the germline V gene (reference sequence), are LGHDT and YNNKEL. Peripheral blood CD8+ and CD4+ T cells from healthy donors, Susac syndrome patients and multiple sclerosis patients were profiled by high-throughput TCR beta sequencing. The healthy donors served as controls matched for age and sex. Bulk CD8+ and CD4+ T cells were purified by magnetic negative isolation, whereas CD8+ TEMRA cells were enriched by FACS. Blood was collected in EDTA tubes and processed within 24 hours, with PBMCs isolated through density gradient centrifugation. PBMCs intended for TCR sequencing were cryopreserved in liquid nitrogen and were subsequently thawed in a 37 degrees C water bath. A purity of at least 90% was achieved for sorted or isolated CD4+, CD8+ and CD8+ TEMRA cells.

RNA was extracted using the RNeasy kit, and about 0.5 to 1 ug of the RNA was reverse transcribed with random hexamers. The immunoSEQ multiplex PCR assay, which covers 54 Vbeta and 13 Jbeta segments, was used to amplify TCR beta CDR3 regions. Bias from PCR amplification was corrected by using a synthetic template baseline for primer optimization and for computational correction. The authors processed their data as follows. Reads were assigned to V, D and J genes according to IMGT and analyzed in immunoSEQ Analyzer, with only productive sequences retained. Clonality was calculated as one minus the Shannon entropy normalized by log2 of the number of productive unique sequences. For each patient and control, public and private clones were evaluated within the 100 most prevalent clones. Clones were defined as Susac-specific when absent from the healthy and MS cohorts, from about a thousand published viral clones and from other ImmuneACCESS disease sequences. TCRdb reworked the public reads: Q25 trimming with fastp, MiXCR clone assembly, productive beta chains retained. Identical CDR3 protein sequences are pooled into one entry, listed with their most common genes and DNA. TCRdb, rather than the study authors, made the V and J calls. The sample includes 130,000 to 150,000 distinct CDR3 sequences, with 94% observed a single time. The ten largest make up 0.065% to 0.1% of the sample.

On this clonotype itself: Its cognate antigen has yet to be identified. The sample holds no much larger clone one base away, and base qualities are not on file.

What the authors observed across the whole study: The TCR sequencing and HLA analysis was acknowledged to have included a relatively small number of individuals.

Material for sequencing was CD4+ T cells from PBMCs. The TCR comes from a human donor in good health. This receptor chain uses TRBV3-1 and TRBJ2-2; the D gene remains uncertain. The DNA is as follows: TGTGCCAGCAGCCAAGGGTCAACCCGCGGGGAGCTGTTTTTT. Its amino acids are CASSQGSTRGELFF.